These 2 T cell receptor beta chains share one sample of origin, sequenced in a study of vaccination and CD4 T cells after COVID-19. Regarding treatment: roughly ten-day PBMC culture with coronavirus spike peptide pools or control peptides (ViraFEST assay). Which antigens these TCRs recognize remains unknown. Cultured CD4+ T-cell DNA underwent Oncomine TCR Beta short-read sequencing. TCRdb called the PCR reads again in MiXCR, with one record for every CDR3 protein. This repertoire shows approximately 15,000 distinct CDR3 sequences, over 45% found once; its top ten account for 16%. The source material was CD4+ T cells from blood, cultured in vitro, sampled before SARS-CoV-2 vaccination. Source of these receptors: a human donor who had recovered from COVID-19.

This chain joins TRBV4-2 and TRBJ1-2; 7 bases match TRBD1. The V gene's germline CDR1 is LGHNA and CDR2 YNFKEQ. With 2 bases clipped from V and 4 bases from J, the junction kept 7 bases outside the gene matches. This CDR3 is built from 15 residues. CDR3: CASSQRQGEGYGYTF. Written as DNA, the CDR3 is TGTGCCAGCAGCCAAAGACAGGGTGAGGGCTATGGCTACACCTTC.

This clonotype is a singleton in its sample. The J gene is TRBJ2-1, the V gene TRBV2; 7 bases fit TRBD2. V dropped 3 bases and J dropped 5; count of bases not matched to a gene: 1. Germline V CDR1 and CDR2: SNHLY, FYNNEI. This CDR3 is built from 13 residues. CDR3 protein: CASSDGRDNEQFF. The CDR3 DNA follows: TGTGCCAGCAGTGATGGGAGGGACAATGAGCAGTTCTTC.